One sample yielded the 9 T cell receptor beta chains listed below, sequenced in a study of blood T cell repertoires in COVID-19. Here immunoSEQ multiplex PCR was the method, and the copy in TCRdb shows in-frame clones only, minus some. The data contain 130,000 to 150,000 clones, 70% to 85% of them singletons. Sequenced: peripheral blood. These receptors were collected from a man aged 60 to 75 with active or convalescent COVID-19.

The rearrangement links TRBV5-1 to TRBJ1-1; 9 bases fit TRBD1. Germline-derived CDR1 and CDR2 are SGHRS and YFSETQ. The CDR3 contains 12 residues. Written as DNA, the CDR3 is TGCGCTTCGGGACAGGGGAACACTGAAGCTTTCTTT. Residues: CASGQGNTEAFF.

The CDR3 sequence: CASSRLRGTTFF. CDR3 in DNA: TGTGCCAGCAGCCGACTCAGGGGCACTACTTTCTTT. The rearrangement joins TRBV6-5 to TRBJ1-1; D may be TRBD1 (6 bases). V dropped 6 bases and J dropped 12 bases, with 17 bases sitting between them. Germline V gene lookup returns CDR1 MNHEY and CDR2 SVGAGI. This CDR3 has 12 amino acids.

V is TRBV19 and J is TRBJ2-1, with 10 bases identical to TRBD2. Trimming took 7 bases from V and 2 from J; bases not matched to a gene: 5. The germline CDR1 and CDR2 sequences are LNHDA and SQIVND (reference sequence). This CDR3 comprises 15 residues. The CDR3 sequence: CASNEREGPYNEQFF. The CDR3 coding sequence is TGTGCCAGTAACGAGCGGGAGGGCCCCTACAATGAGCAGTTCTTC.

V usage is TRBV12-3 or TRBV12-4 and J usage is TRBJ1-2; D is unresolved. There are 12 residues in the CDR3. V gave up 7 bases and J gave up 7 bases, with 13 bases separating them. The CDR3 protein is CASTPGVGGYTF. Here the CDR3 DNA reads TGTGCCAGCACCCCCGGGGTGGGTGGCTACACCTTC.

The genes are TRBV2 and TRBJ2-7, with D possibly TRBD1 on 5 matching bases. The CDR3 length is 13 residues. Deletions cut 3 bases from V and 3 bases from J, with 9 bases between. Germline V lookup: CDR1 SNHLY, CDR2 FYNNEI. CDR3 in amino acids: CASSDLRDYEQYV. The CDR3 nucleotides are TGTGCCAGCAGTGACCTCAGGGACTACGAGCAGTACGTC.

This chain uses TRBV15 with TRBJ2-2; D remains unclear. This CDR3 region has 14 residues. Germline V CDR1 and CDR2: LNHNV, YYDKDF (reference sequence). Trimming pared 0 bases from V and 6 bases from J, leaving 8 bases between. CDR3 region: CATSRDRVSGELFF. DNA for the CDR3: TGTGCCACCAGCAGAGATCGGGTCTCCGGGGAGCTGTTTTTT.

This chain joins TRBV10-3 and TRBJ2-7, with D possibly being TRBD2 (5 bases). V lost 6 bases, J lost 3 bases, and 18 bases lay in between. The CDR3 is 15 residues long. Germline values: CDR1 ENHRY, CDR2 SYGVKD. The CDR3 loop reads CAISPGVPPLYEQYV. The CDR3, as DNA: TGTGCCATCAGCCCCGGGGTACCGCCCCTCTACGAGCAGTACGTC.

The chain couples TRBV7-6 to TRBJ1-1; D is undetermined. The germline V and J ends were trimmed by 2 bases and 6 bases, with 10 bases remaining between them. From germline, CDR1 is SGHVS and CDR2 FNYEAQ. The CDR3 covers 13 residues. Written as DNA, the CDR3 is TGTGCCAGCAGCTTACGGGGTAAGGCTGAAGCTTTCTTT. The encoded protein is CASSLRGKAEAFF.

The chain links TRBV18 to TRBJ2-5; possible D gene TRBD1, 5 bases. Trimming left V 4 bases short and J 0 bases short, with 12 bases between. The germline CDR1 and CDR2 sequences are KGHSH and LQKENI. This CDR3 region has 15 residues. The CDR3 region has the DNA TGTGCCAGCTCACTCAGTCCAGGGAACCAAGAGACCCAGTACTTC. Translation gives CASSLSPGNQETQYF.